Listed below are T cell receptor beta chains from one sample, sequenced in a study of cytomegalovirus exposure and HLA in healthy donors. Profiled with immunoSEQ multiplex PCR; TCRdb holds only in-frame clones, not every one. The sample carries fewer than 200,000 clones, 80% to 90% recorded once. The sequenced sample was PBMCs. The receptors derive from a woman aged 25 to 39 in good health and CMV-seronegative. The CDR3 runs from the conserved cysteine through the conserved F or W. Each record gives: clone size, D gene, J gene, V gene, CDR3 DNA, CDR3 protein. D genes are given only for firm matches. For some rows the clone size is stated as once, few or many, or as a class when expanded; others skip it.

abundance: NA; d_gene: NA; j_gene: TRBJ2-7; v_gene: TRBV7-9; CDR3nt: TGTGCCAGCAGCTTAGAAAAGGGAAAGAAGTACTTC; CDR3aa: CASSLEKGKKYF
abundance: NA; d_gene: NA; j_gene: TRBJ1-6; v_gene: TRBV11-2; CDR3nt: TGTGCCAGCAGCTTAGTAGGATATAATTCACCCCTCCACTTT; CDR3aa: CASSLVGYNSPLHF
abundance: once; d_gene: NA; j_gene: TRBJ2-7; v_gene: TRBV5-5; CDR3nt: TGTGCCAGCAGCTTGCTGTTCCAGGGTCCCTACGAGCAGTACTTC; CDR3aa: CASSLLFQGPYEQYF
abundance: NA; d_gene: NA; j_gene: TRBJ2-4; v_gene: TRBV25-1; CDR3nt: TGTGCCAGCAGTGAACCAGGCGCCAAAAACATTCAGTACTTC; CDR3aa: CASSEPGAKNIQYF
abundance: NA; d_gene: TRBD1; j_gene: TRBJ1-5; v_gene: TRBV6-6; CDR3nt: TGTGCCAGCGTGGGACAGCACCACAATCAGCCCCAGCATTTT; CDR3aa: CASVGQHHNQPQHF
abundance: NA; d_gene: NA; j_gene: TRBJ2-7; v_gene: TRBV14; CDR3nt: TGTGCCAGCAGCCTAACCAGGACTAACGAGCAGTACTTC; CDR3aa: CASSLTRTNEQYF
abundance: NA; d_gene: TRBD2; j_gene: TRBJ2-7; v_gene: TRBV5-1; CDR3nt: TGCGCCAGCAGCTTGGGCCCCGGGAGGGCGAGCGAGCAGTACTTC; CDR3aa: CASSLGPGRASEQYF
abundance: NA; d_gene: TRBD2; j_gene: TRBJ2-7; v_gene: TRBV19; CDR3nt: TGTGCCAGTAGTATGTCGGGATCTAGCGGGGGGCTCTACGAGCAGTACTTC; CDR3aa: CASSMSGSSGGLYEQYF
abundance: NA; d_gene: NA; j_gene: TRBJ2-5; v_gene: TRBV9; CDR3nt: TGTGCCAGCAGCGAAACAGCGGGCCGGGAGACCCAGTACTTC; CDR3aa: CASSETAGRETQYF
abundance: NA; d_gene: NA; j_gene: TRBJ1-2; v_gene: TRBV9; CDR3nt: TGTGCCAGCAGCGTCGGACGGGAGCCTTACTATGGCTACACCTTC; CDR3aa: CASSVGREPYYGYTF
abundance: NA; d_gene: NA; j_gene: TRBJ2-7; v_gene: TRBV30; CDR3nt: TGTGCCTGGAGTCCGGGACGTACAAACTACGAGCAGTACTTC; CDR3aa: CAWSPGRTNYEQYF
abundance: NA; d_gene: TRBD1; j_gene: TRBJ1-2; v_gene: TRBV2; CDR3nt: TGTGCCAGCAGTGAGGGACAGGGTCGGGGCTACACCTTC; CDR3aa: CASSEGQGRGYTF
abundance: NA; d_gene: TRBD2; j_gene: TRBJ2-7; v_gene: TRBV4-3; CDR3nt: TGCGCCAGCAGCTCCCGCGGACTAGCGGGAGTACGCGAGCAGTACTTC; CDR3aa: CASSSRGLAGVREQYF
abundance: NA; d_gene: NA; j_gene: TRBJ2-1; v_gene: TRBV7-3; CDR3nt: TGTGCCAGCAGCTTAACGGGACGGCTGAATGAGCAGTTCTTC; CDR3aa: CASSLTGRLNEQFF
abundance: NA; d_gene: TRBD1; j_gene: TRBJ2-7; v_gene: TRBV7-2; CDR3nt: TGTGCCAGCAGCCACGACAGGGGCGAGCAGTACTTC; CDR3aa: CASSHDRGEQYF
abundance: NA; d_gene: NA; j_gene: TRBJ1-2; v_gene: TRBV19; CDR3nt: TGTGCCAGTAGTACGGGTCCAGGGCAGTCTGGCTACACCTTC; CDR3aa: CASSTGPGQSGYTF
abundance: NA; d_gene: TRBD2; j_gene: TRBJ2-1; v_gene: TRBV4-3; CDR3nt: TGCGCCAGCAGCCAAGCTGGACTAGCGGGGGTAGATGAGCAGTTCTTC; CDR3aa: CASSQAGLAGVDEQFF
abundance: NA; d_gene: NA; j_gene: TRBJ1-5; v_gene: TRBV28; CDR3nt: TGTGCCAGCAGTTTTGGGCAGCTTCAGCCCCAGCATTTT; CDR3aa: CASSFGQLQPQHF
abundance: NA; d_gene: NA; j_gene: TRBJ1-2; v_gene: TRBV6-1; CDR3nt: TGTGCCAGCAATCCCCTCCCATACGGCTACACCTTC; CDR3aa: CASNPLPYGYTF
abundance: few; d_gene: TRBD2; j_gene: TRBJ2-3; v_gene: TRBV27; CDR3nt: TGTGCCAGCAGAACTAGCGGGGGGTACGCAGATACGCAGTATTTT; CDR3aa: CASRTSGGYADTQYF
abundance: NA; d_gene: NA; j_gene: TRBJ1-1; v_gene: TRBV25-1; CDR3nt: TGTGCCAGAGGAAGAAACACTGAAGCTTTCTTT; CDR3aa: CARGRNTEAFF
abundance: NA; d_gene: TRBD1; j_gene: TRBJ2-7; v_gene: TRBV7-2; CDR3nt: TGTGCCAGCAGCTTAGTCGGGACAGGGAGCGAGCAGTACTTC; CDR3aa: CASSLVGTGSEQYF
abundance: NA; d_gene: TRBD2; j_gene: TRBJ2-3; v_gene: TRBV6-1; CDR3nt: TGTGCCAGCAGTGAAGGACTAGCGGGGGGGCCGACAGATACGCAGTATTTT; CDR3aa: CASSEGLAGGPTDTQYF
abundance: NA; d_gene: TRBD2; j_gene: TRBJ2-2; v_gene: TRBV7-3; CDR3nt: TGTGCCAGCAGCTTCAATGCGGGGGCGAACACCGGGGAGCTGTTTTTT; CDR3aa: CASSFNAGANTGELFF
abundance: NA; d_gene: TRBD2; j_gene: TRBJ2-7; v_gene: TRBV27; CDR3nt: TGTGCCAGCACCCCAGCCGGACTAGCGGGAGGAAGCGAGCAGTACTTC; CDR3aa: CASTPAGLAGGSEQYF
abundance: NA; d_gene: NA; j_gene: TRBJ1-1; v_gene: TRBV30; CDR3nt: TGTGCCTGGAGCGACGAATTGCTTGGGACAACTGAAGCTTTCTTT; CDR3aa: CAWSDELLGTTEAFF
abundance: NA; d_gene: NA; j_gene: TRBJ2-1; v_gene: TRBV19; CDR3nt: TGTGCCAGTACCCCAAACCAGGCGGATGAGCAGTTCTTC; CDR3aa: CASTPNQADEQFF
abundance: NA; d_gene: NA; j_gene: TRBJ2-3; v_gene: TRBV15; CDR3nt: TGTGCCACCAGCAGAGATTTCTTAGAAAAGGGCTATACGCAGTATTTT; CDR3aa: CATSRDFLEKGYTQYF
abundance: NA; d_gene: NA; j_gene: TRBJ2-7; v_gene: TRBV25-1; CDR3nt: TGTGCCAGCAGTGAATTAGGCGTCTCCTACGAGCAGTACTTC; CDR3aa: CASSELGVSYEQYF
abundance: once; d_gene: TRBD1; j_gene: TRBJ1-5; v_gene: TRBV6-5; CDR3nt: TGTGCCAGCAGGAGGACAGGGAAGGATCAGCCCCAGCATTTT; CDR3aa: CASRRTGKDQPQHF
abundance: NA; d_gene: TRBD1; j_gene: TRBJ1-1; v_gene: TRBV7-8; CDR3nt: TGTGCCAGCAGCTCCGGAACAGGGGAGGGGGCTTTCTTT; CDR3aa: CASSSGTGEGAFF
abundance: NA; d_gene: TRBD1; j_gene: TRBJ1-1; v_gene: TRBV5-1; CDR3nt: TGCGCCAGCAGCTTGGGGACAGGAGCCAACACTGAAGCTTTCTTT; CDR3aa: CASSLGTGANTEAFF
abundance: few; d_gene: NA; j_gene: TRBJ2-7; v_gene: TRBV7-5; CDR3nt: TGTGCCAGAAGCTTAGTGGCGGGGGCGAGGGACGAGCAGTACTTC; CDR3aa: CARSLVAGARDEQYF
abundance: NA; d_gene: TRBD1; j_gene: TRBJ2-7; v_gene: TRBV2; CDR3nt: TGTGCCAGCACCGGGACAGGGAATTACGAGCAGTACTTC; CDR3aa: CASTGTGNYEQYF
abundance: NA; d_gene: NA; j_gene: TRBJ2-5; v_gene: TRBV5-1; CDR3nt: TGCGCCAGCAGCATGACAGGGAGGGAACAAGAGACCCAGTACTTC; CDR3aa: CASSMTGREQETQYF
abundance: NA; d_gene: NA; j_gene: TRBJ2-6; v_gene: TRBV15; CDR3nt: TGTGCCACCAGGAAAGAAGGGGCCAACGTCCTGACTTTC; CDR3aa: CATRKEGANVLTF
abundance: NA; d_gene: NA; j_gene: TRBJ2-2; v_gene: TRBV27; CDR3nt: TGTGCCAGCAGTTTATCCCCTAGCGCGAACACCGGGGAGCTGTTTTTT; CDR3aa: CASSLSPSANTGELFF
abundance: NA; d_gene: TRBD1; j_gene: TRBJ2-5; v_gene: TRBV5-6; CDR3nt: TGTGCCAGCAGCTCGCAGGGGGCTAGGGCGGAGACCCAGTACTTC; CDR3aa: CASSSQGARAETQYF
abundance: NA; d_gene: TRBD2; j_gene: TRBJ2-1; v_gene: TRBV28; CDR3nt: TGTGCCAGCAGTGTAGCGGGAGGGTTCCACAATGAGCAGTTCTTC; CDR3aa: CASSVAGGFHNEQFF
abundance: NA; d_gene: NA; j_gene: TRBJ2-3; v_gene: TRBV19; CDR3nt: TGTGCCAGTAGCCTCGGGTGGGGAGATACGCAGTATTTT; CDR3aa: CASSLGWGDTQYF
abundance: once; d_gene: TRBD2; j_gene: TRBJ2-7; v_gene: TRBV7-2; CDR3nt: TGTGCCAGCAGCTATCCCGGGACTAGCGGGAGAAACGACGAGCAGTACTTC; CDR3aa: CASSYPGTSGRNDEQYF